This T cell receptor beta chain was profiled in a study of a mutant IDH1 vaccine in newly diagnosed glioma. Study details: Patients were started on vaccination 4-6 weeks after radiotherapy alone, or with temozolomide cycles. In the visit schedule, V12 fell in week 35, while V13 fell in week 47.

This clone was detected only a few times. The antigen remains unidentified. Data came from immunoSEQ multiplex PCR; TCRdb stores just in-frame clones and leaves some out. The sample lists about 52,000 clones, approximately 80% occurring once. Time point specified: week 47, end of study. Each vaccine dose was 300 ug of mutant IDH1 20-mer peptide, with topical imiquimod. Germline lookup yields CDR1 SQVTM and CDR2 ANQGSEA. J was trimmed by 1 base and V by 6 bases; bases with no gene match: 4. CDR3 length equals 14 residues. Here the sequenced sample was PBMCs, taken from a glioma patient whose treatment included an IDH1 peptide vaccine. The source of this sequence is a woman aged 35 to 49 with glioma. Some clones in this sample may be carry-over from other donors' samples. This chain links TRBV29-1 with TRBJ2-1; 9 bases line up with TRBD1. In nucleotides, the CDR3 is TGCAGCGTGATGGGACAGGGTTCCTACAATGAGCAGTTCTTC. It specifies CSVMGQGSYNEQFF.